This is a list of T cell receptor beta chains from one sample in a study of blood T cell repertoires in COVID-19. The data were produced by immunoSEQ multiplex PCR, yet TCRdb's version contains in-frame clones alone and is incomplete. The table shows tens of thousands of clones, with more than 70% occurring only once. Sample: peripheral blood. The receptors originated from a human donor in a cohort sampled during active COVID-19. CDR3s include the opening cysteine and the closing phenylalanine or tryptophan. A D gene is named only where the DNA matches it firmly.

CDR3: CASSLESFFGTDTQYF; DNA: TGTGCCAGCAGCTTAGAATCCTTCTTTGGCACAGATACGCAGTATTTT; V: TRBV11-2; J: TRBJ2-3; D: -
CDR3: CASSPPDRGYGYTF; DNA: TGTGCCAGCAGCCCGCCGGACAGGGGTTATGGCTACACCTTC; V: TRBV5-4; J: TRBJ1-2; D: TRBD1
CDR3: CASSLIAGAGEQYF; DNA: TGCGCCAGCAGCTTGATCGCAGGGGCGGGCGAGCAGTACTTC; V: TRBV5-1; J: TRBJ2-7; D: -
CDR3: CASSAAGTPSTDTQYF; DNA: TGTGCCAGCAGCGCCGCCGGGACACCCAGCACAGATACGCAGTATTTT; V: TRBV7-2; J: TRBJ2-3; D: -
CDR3: CASSYGPEAFF; DNA: TGTGCCAGCAGTTACGGCCCTGAAGCTTTCTTT; V: TRBV6-5; J: TRBJ1-1; D: -
CDR3: CAISGNGDEQYF; DNA: TGTGCCATCAGTGGGAACGGAGACGAGCAGTACTTC; V: TRBV10-3; J: TRBJ2-7; D: -
CDR3: CSVPGAFYEQYF; DNA: TGCAGCGTACCAGGGGCCTTCTACGAGCAGTACTTC; V: TRBV29-1; J: TRBJ2-7; D: -
CDR3: CASTQGGEETEAFF; DNA: TGTGCCAGCACCCAGGGAGGGGAGGAGACTGAAGCTTTCTTT; V: TRBV28; J: TRBJ1-1; D: -
CDR3: CASRSVGGVDEQFF; DNA: TGTGCCAGCAGGTCCGTGGGAGGGGTCGATGAGCAGTTCTTC; V: TRBV6-5; J: TRBJ2-1; D: TRBD2
CDR3: CASSTGAGGAYGYTF; DNA: TGTGCCAGCAGTACCGGGGCAGGGGGAGCCTATGGCTACACCTTC; V: TRBV7-9; J: TRBJ1-2; D: TRBD1